Presented here are 16 T cell receptor beta chains from one specimen sequenced in a study of T cell changes during pregnancy in multiple sclerosis. Measured with immunoSEQ multiplex PCR; TCRdb has only the in-frame clones, and not every one. The sample records some 99,000 clones, 92% being singletons. The source material was peripheral blood, sampled after pregnancy. The source of these receptors is a female donor in good health, enrolled as a control in a pregnancy study.

The V call is TRBV5-1, the J call TRBJ2-2; TRBD1 is a possible D gene (6 bases). Trimming stripped 5 bases from V and 6 bases from J, with 17 bases between. The CDR3 is 15 residues long. Germline V gene sequence: CDR1 SGHRS, CDR2 YFSETQ. The DNA of the CDR3 is TGCGCCAGCAGTGGAGCACAGGGTACGGCCGGGGAGCTGTTTTTT. As protein: CASSGAQGTAGELFF.

The V and J genes are TRBV12-5 and TRBJ2-1, with D uncertain. V was trimmed by 4 bases and J by 0 bases, leaving 4 bases between them. This CDR3 comprises 13 residues. Germline CDR1 is LGHNT and CDR2 is FRNRAP. The CDR3 sequence is CASGSNSYNEQFF. CDR3 coding DNA: TGTGCTAGTGGTTCCAACTCCTACAATGAGCAGTTCTTC.

The chain carries TRBV27 and TRBJ2-7; 7 nucleotides line up with TRBD1. Losses at the gene ends were 5 bases for V and 3 bases for J; bases not matched to a gene: 7. This CDR3 spans 14 amino acids. Germline V gene sequence: CDR1 MNHEY, CDR2 SMNVEV (reference sequence). CDR3 bases: TGTGCCAGCAGTGTGACAGGGCCGGACTACGAGCAGTACTTC. Translated, it gives CASSVTGPDYEQYF.

As for this clone: Other nucleotide sequences in the sample specify the same CDR3. The chain employs TRBV11-2 and TRBJ2-1; weak D call: TRBD2 (5 bases). Germline V gene sequence: CDR1 SGHAT, CDR2 FQNNGV. This CDR3 spans 17 amino acids. V lost 1 base to trimming and J lost 0 bases, with 13 bases between them. The CDR3: CASSLVRSGSSYNEQFF. CDR3 coding DNA: TGTGCCAGCAGCTTAGTTCGTAGTGGGAGCTCCTACAATGAGCAGTTCTTC. The full variable domain, with the rest looked up from reference TRBV11-2 and TRBJ2-1, is EAGVAQSPRYKIIEKRQSVAFWCNPISGHATLYWYQQILGQGPKLLIQFQNNGVVDDSQLPKDRFSAERLKGVDSTLKIQPAKLEDSAVYLCASSLVRSGSSYNEQFFGPGTRLTVL.

The chain combines TRBV4-2 with TRBJ2-3; 13 positions match TRBD2. Germline CDR1 reads LGHNA; CDR2 reads YNFKEQ. V dropped 4 bases and J dropped 0; count of bases not matched to a gene: 4. This CDR3 comprises 17 residues. The CDR3 loop reads CASSPGTSGTSTDTQYF. The CDR3 DNA sequence: TGTGCCAGCAGCCCTGGGACTAGCGGGACTAGCACAGATACGCAGTATTTT.

The rearrangement links TRBV5-1 to TRBJ1-5, with D maybe TRBD1 (5 bases). This CDR3 region has 15 residues. Germline V gene sequence: CDR1 SGHRS, CDR2 YFSETQ. Deletions cut 0 bases from V and 4 bases from J, with 11 bases between. The CDR3, as DNA: TGCGCCAGCAGCTTGGCCGGGGGGATGAATCAGCCCCAGCATTTT. Translating gives CASSLAGGMNQPQHF.

The CDR3 spells CASSYRGQNTGELFF. In DNA, the CDR3 is TGTGCCAGCAGTTACAGGGGCCAGAACACCGGGGAGCTGTTTTTT. The J gene is TRBJ2-2, the V gene TRBV11-2; 7 bases match TRBD1. The CDR3 covers 15 residues. V lost 6 bases to trimming and J lost 1 base; unmatched junction nucleotides: 5. CDR1 SGHAT and CDR2 FQNNGV come from the germline V gene.

The chain employs TRBV4-2 and TRBJ1-4, with D possibly being TRBD1 (5 bases). The CDR3 consists of 14 residues. The V end was cut by 1 base, the J end by 8 bases, with 11 bases between. Per the germline V gene, CDR1 is LGHNA and CDR2 is YNFKEQ. The DNA of the CDR3 is TGTGCCAGCAGCCAAGGGGGCTCGGAAGAAAAACTGTTTTTT. Amino acids: CASSQGGSEEKLFF.

The chain employs TRBV10-3 and TRBJ1-1; no firm D call. Germline V lookup: CDR1 ENHRY, CDR2 SYGVKD. This CDR3 is built from 15 residues. Trimming removed 0 bases from V and 5 bases from J, with 13 bases in between. The CDR3 coding sequence is TGTGCCATCAGTGAGTCAGCTCATTTTGAGACTGAAGCTTTCTTT. Translated: CAISESAHFETEAFF.

The rearrangement joins TRBV18 to TRBJ1-1, with D hard to call. The CDR3 is 13 residues long. V lost 6 bases and J 2 bases, leaving 10 bases between the germline ends. CDR1 KGHSH and CDR2 LQKENI come from the germline V gene. The CDR3 nucleotides read TGTGCCAGCTCTCCGACACAAAACACTGAAGCTTTCTTT. Translated, it gives CASSPTQNTEAFF. The whole variable domain, filled in from reference TRBV18 and TRBJ1-1, reads NAGVMQNPRHLVRRRGQEARLRCSPMKGHSHVYWYRQLPEEGLKFMVYLQKENIIDESGMPKERFSAEFPKEGPSILRIQQVVRGDSAAYFCASSPTQNTEAFFGQGTRLTVV.

CDR3 residues: CASSETGVNTEAFF. The CDR3 DNA reads TGTGCCAGCAGCGAGACAGGGGTGAACACTGAAGCTTTCTTT. The chain uses TRBV9 and TRBJ1-1; 8 positions match TRBD1. Germline-derived CDR1 and CDR2 are SGDLS and YYNGEE. V was clipped by 3 bases and J by 0 bases; unmatched bases: 1. The CDR3 runs to 14 residues.

The chain is built from TRBV11-2 and TRBJ2-1, with 9 bases identical to TRBD2. The V and J ends lost 1 base and 6 bases, in that order; junction bases with no gene match: 10. Germline CDR1 is SGHAT and CDR2 is FQNNGV. The CDR3 loop spans 17 amino acids. The CDR3 reads CASSLGSLSGRFNEQFF. CDR3 nucleotides: TGTGCCAGCAGCTTAGGTAGCCTAAGCGGGAGGTTCAATGAGCAGTTCTTC.

The chain employs TRBV9 and TRBJ2-3; 15 nucleotides match TRBD2. J gave up 0 bases and V 0 bases, and 5 bases lay outside the gene matches. From germline, CDR1 is SGDLS and CDR2 YYNGEE. CDR3 length: 19 residues. The CDR3 spells CASSVAGLAGGDSTDTQYF. DNA for the CDR3: TGTGCCAGCAGCGTAGCCGGACTAGCGGGAGGGGACAGCACAGATACGCAGTATTTT.

The chain has TRBV12-5 and TRBJ2-5; a possible D gene is TRBD1 (6 bases). Germline V gives CDR1 LGHNT, CDR2 FRNRAP. The CDR3 sequence is 14 residues long. V was cut by 3 bases and J by 1 base, with 9 bases left in between. The CDR3: CASGLGGAQETQYF. The CDR3 DNA sequence: TGTGCTAGTGGTTTAGGGGGAGCCCAAGAGACCCAGTACTTC.

The gene calls are TRBV5-6 and TRBJ2-3; unclear D gene. With 4 bases removed from V and 6 bases from J, the gap between germline ends came to 15 bases. The CDR3 totals 14 residues. Germline V gene lookup returns CDR1 SGHDT and CDR2 YYEEEE. The DNA of the CDR3 is TGTGCCAGCAGCCCTTACCCCACCGGGGATACGCAGTATTTT. This translates into CASSPYPTGDTQYF. The complete variable domain, with remaining parts taken from reference TRBV5-6 and TRBJ2-3, reads DAGVTQSPTHLIKTRGQQVTLRCSPKSGHDTVSWYQQALGQGPQFIFQYYEEEERQRGNFPDRFSGHQFPNYSSELNVNALLLGDSALYLCASSPYPTGDTQYFGPGTRLTVL.

The rearrangement joins TRBV18 to TRBJ2-7; D remains unclear. This CDR3 is built from 14 residues. Trimming took 0 bases from V and 2 from J, leaving 8 bases between them. Germline values: CDR1 KGHSH, CDR2 LQKENI. The CDR3: CASSPPSSTYEQYF. For the CDR3, the DNA is TGTGCCAGCTCACCACCGAGTAGCACCTACGAGCAGTACTTC.